This section outlines one T cell receptor beta chain sequence together with its context. This entry is derived from a study of blood T cell repertoires in COVID-19. As handled by the study authors: By means of reference gene primer amplification, nucleated cell counts were estimated. Produced via immunoSEQ multiplex PCR; TCRdb's table is partial and in-frame only. V, J and clone size reflect that table, while D and trimming were determined from the DNA. This table has roughly 330,000 clones, 85% to 90% appearing once. The sequenced sample consisted of peripheral blood. This receptor was identified in a woman between 45 and 65 years old with active or convalescent COVID-19.

The CDR3 sequence is CASSRTADTEAFF. CDR3 bases: TGTGCCAGCAGCCGGACAGCGGACACTGAAGCTTTCTTT. V is TRBV7-3 and J is TRBJ1-1; D possibly corresponds to TRBD1 (6 bases). Trimming stripped 5 bases from V and 3 bases from J, with 10 bases between. Germline CDR1 SGHTA, CDR2 FQGTGA. The CDR3 loop spans 13 amino acids.